This record covers a single T cell receptor (beta chain). Germline V CDR1 and CDR2: LGHDT, YNNKEL (reference sequence). This CDR3 has 14 amino acids. V dropped 4 bases and J dropped 4 bases, with 13 bases sitting between them. This sample was taken from a study of blood T cell repertoires in COVID-19. Overall study: From the United States, Italy and Spain came samples of acute and convalescent COVID-19.

Authors' processing steps: How many nucleated cells were present was estimated from reference gene primer amplification. The repertoire was sequenced with immunoSEQ multiplex PCR; TCRdb's copy has only in-frame clones and lacks some. D and trimming come from the DNA, and the V and J calls and clone size come from that table. The profile shows about 250,000 clones, 70% to 90% of them singletons. The source of this sequence is a man aged 40-55 years who had recovered from COVID-19. The chain employs TRBV3-1 (or the pseudogene TRBV3-2) and TRBJ2-5, with D perhaps matching TRBD1 (6 bases). The sequenced sample was PBMCs or T cells enriched from blood (not recorded which). The CDR3 DNA reads TGTGCCAGCAGCCCCGTGGGGGCTCGAGAGACCCAGTACTTC. It codes for CASSPVGARETQYF.